The source of this T cell receptor beta chain is a study of cytomegalovirus exposure and HLA in healthy donors. Study findings and constraints: The authors later found HLA-associated TCR beta chains more clonally expanded than equally common others. According to an earlier analysis, most TCR beta V segments yielded productive rearrangements about 87% or about 30% of the time. Confirmation in vitro established that a few CMV-associated chains were specific for CMV antigens.

Amplification used 60 Vbeta primers and 13 Jbeta primers. Profiled with immunoSEQ multiplex PCR; TCRdb holds only in-frame clones, not every one. The repertoire consists of under 200,000 clones, with about 70% occurring once and the leading ten covering around 4.5%. The CDR3 has 13 amino acids. V gave up 4 bases and J gave up 5 bases; unmatched junction bases: 3. CDR1 is SQVTM and CDR2 is ANQGSEA in the germline V gene. With regard to this clone: Its target is unknown.

Nominally healthy donors were sampled, though unrecorded immune exposures were likely. The chain has TRBV29-1 and TRBJ2-1; 9 bases match TRBD2. This sequence was found in a woman aged 18-29 years in good health and CMV-seropositive. The sequenced sample was PBMCs. The CDR3 reads CSVVLAGHNEQFF. As DNA, the CDR3 is TGCAGCGTTGTACTAGCGGGCCACAATGAGCAGTTCTTC.